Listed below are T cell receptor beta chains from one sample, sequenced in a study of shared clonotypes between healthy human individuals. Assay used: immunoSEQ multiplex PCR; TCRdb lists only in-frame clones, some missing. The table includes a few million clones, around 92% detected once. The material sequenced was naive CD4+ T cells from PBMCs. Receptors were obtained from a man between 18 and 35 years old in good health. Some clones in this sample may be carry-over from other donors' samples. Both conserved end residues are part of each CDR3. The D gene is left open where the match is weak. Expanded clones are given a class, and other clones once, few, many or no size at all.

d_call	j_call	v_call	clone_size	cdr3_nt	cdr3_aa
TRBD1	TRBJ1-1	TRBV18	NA	TGTGCCAGCTCAGCGACAGGGCTGAACACTGAAGCTTTCTTT	CASSATGLNTEAFF
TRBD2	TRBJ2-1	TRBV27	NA	TGTGCCAGCAGTTCCTCCGGGACTAGCGGGGCTCTTTACAATGAGCAGTTCTTC	CASSSSGTSGALYNEQFF
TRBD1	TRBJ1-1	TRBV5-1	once	TGCGCCAGCAGCCGACAGGGGGCAGACACTGAAGCTTTCTTT	CASSRQGADTEAFF
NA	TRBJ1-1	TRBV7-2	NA	TGTGCCAGCAGCTTAGCGCTAGGGGGGGGACCCACTGAAGCTTTCTTT	CASSLALGGGPTEAFF
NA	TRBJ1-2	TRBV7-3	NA	TGTGCCAGCAGCCAAAGACCCTCTGAGGTCGACTATGGCTACACCTTC	CASSQRPSEVDYGYTF
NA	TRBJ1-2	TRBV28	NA	TGTGCCGGACAACGCAGGGGAGGGGGCTACACCTTC	CAGQRRGGGYTF
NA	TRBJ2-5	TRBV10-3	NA	TGTGCCATCAGTGTCGAAAGGGGAGAGACCCAGTACTTC	CAISVERGETQYF
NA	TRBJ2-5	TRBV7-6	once	TGTGCCAGCAGCTTATCGAATACCCAAGAGACCCAGTACTTC	CASSLSNTQETQYF
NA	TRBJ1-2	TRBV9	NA	TGTGCCAGCAGCCCGAACCTCAGGAGTTCTAACTATGGCTACACCTTC	CASSPNLRSSNYGYTF
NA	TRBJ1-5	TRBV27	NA	TGTGCCAGCAGTTCGTTCAGGGAAGGTCAGCCCCAGCATTTT	CASSSFREGQPQHF
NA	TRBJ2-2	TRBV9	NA	TGTGCCAGCAGCGCCGACGGGGTCGGGGAGCTGTTTTTT	CASSADGVGELFF
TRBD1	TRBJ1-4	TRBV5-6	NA	TGTGCCAGCAGCCGGAAGACAGGGAGAAGAACTAATGAAAAACTGTTTTTT	CASSRKTGRRTNEKLFF